One and the same sample provided the 4 T cell receptor beta chains below, sequenced in a study of blood T cell repertoires in COVID-19. TCRdb keeps only in-frame clones here, not all; method: immunoSEQ multiplex PCR. The sample holds around 300,000 clones; 70% to 90% are singletons and the top ten take approximately 11%. The sample comprised peripheral blood. The receptors originated from a woman between 70 and 85 years old with acute or convalescent COVID-19.

The chain carries TRBV3-1 (or the pseudogene TRBV3-2) and TRBJ1-2; maybe TRBD1 (6 bases). The CDR3 consists of 13 residues. In germline, CDR1 is LGHDT, CDR2 YNNKEL (reference sequence). Trimming cost V 4 bases and J 7 bases, with 13 bases left between them. DNA of the CDR3: TGTGCCAGCAGCCCCCGACAGGTCGTTGGCTACACCTTC. Its protein is CASSPRQVVGYTF.

This clone was seen a few times. V usage is TRBV5-5 and J usage is TRBJ2-5; 12 bases line up with TRBD2. V lost 6 bases and J lost 7; bases outside the gene matches: 10. Germline V gives CDR1 SGHKS, CDR2 YYEKEE (reference sequence). The CDR3 has 15 amino acids. The CDR3 DNA is TGTGCCAGCACCGGACTAGCGGGGTTTCCGGGGACCCAGTACTTC. Encoded protein: CASTGLAGFPGTQYF.

A single count supports this clone. The chain joins TRBV2 to TRBJ1-2, with 9 nucleotides matching TRBD1. This CDR3 region has 16 residues. V lost 1 base to trimming and J lost 6 bases; unmatched junction nucleotides: 9. From germline, CDR1 is SNHLY and CDR2 FYNNEI. The CDR3 spells CASSEVPGQGYNGYTF. Written as DNA, the CDR3 is TGTGCCAGCAGTGAAGTGCCGGGACAGGGCTACAATGGCTACACCTTC.

J is TRBJ2-7 and V is TRBV5-8, with 7 bases identical to TRBD2. V was pared by 3 bases and J by 3 bases, with 9 bases of the junction left unmatched. The CDR3 length is 15 residues. Germline assignment: CDR1 SGHTS and CDR2 YDEGEE. CDR3 residues: CASSWAGSSGYEQYF. DNA for the CDR3: TGTGCCAGCAGCTGGGCGGGATCTAGCGGCTACGAGCAGTACTTC.